This record looks at one T cell receptor beta chain sequence and its context. These data originate in a study of blood T cell repertoires in COVID-19. Looking at the study overall: Specimens from acute and convalescent COVID-19 originated in the United States, Italy and Spain. In each case, the material was cDNA or gDNA derived from T cells, B-cell-depleted T cells, or PBMCs.

In the original workflow: Estimation of nucleated cell counts relied on the amplification of reference gene primers. Method: immunoSEQ multiplex PCR; TCRdb's copy keeps in-frame clones and lacks some. The V and J calls and clone size come from that table; D and trimming were worked out from the DNA. The sample has about 150,000 clones; more than 75% are singletons. The CDR3 contains 13 residues. From germline, CDR1 is LGHNA and CDR2 YNFKEQ. Trimming pared 3 bases from V and 3 bases from J, leaving 8 bases between. The specimen was peripheral blood. The J gene is TRBJ1-1, the V gene TRBV4-2; no firm D call. This clonotype originated in a man aged 80 or over with acute or convalescent COVID-19. The CDR3: CASSQREDTEAFF. The CDR3 DNA is TGTGCCAGCAGCCAGAGGGAGGACACTGAAGCTTTCTTT.